This T cell receptor (beta chain) was recovered during a study of beta chain features in type 1 diabetes. Expressed TCRB transcripts were sequenced after all isolated RNA was converted to cDNA. Libraries were prepared by immunoSEQ multiplex PCR; TCRdb keeps only in-frame clonotypes and omits some of them. This table holds a few hundred thousand clones, around 9.6% found once. The CDR3 extends over 14 amino acids. CDR1 MNHEY and CDR2 SVGAGI come from the germline V gene. V shed 6 bases and J 5 bases; nucleotides not matched to a gene: 10. Study findings and constraints: Significant though moderate, a shortening of TCRB CDR3s appeared in all four CD4+ subsets of Type 1 diabetes patients.

Details on this clone: Its specificity is unknown.

The sequenced material came from central memory CD4+ T cells from blood. The sequence was obtained from a man younger than 40 with type 1 diabetes. The V and J genes are TRBV6-5 and TRBJ2-7; 7 bases line up with TRBD1. CDR3: CASRGDSLRHEQYF. Here the CDR3 DNA reads TGTGCCAGCAGAGGGGACAGTCTTCGCCACGAGCAGTACTTC.